This TCR beta chain was found in a study of T cells in narcolepsy. Study-wide results and caveats: Autoreactive HCRT-specific and TRIB2-specific clonotypes were marked in same-patient CSF-versus-blood CD4+ comparisons. In some patient and control memory CD4+ samples, autoreactive clones were absent. Autoreactive clonotypes reportedly recurred in blood of same and different patients, not controls.

The CDR3 is 13 residues long. CDR1 and CDR2 (germline): SGHVS, FNYEAQ. V was pared by 7 bases and J by 5 bases, with 14 bases between. As regards this clone: The target antigen is unknown.

Sequencing was performed with immunoSEQ multiplex PCR; in TCRdb, only in-frame clones are kept and a portion is missing. In the table there are 30,000 to 45,000 clones, roughly 88% of which are singletons. The gene calls are TRBV7-6 and TRBJ2-5; D unclear. Sequenced material: CD45RA- memory CD4+ T cells from PBMCs. The clonotype comes from a human donor with narcolepsy. The CDR3 loop reads CASTPSYGETQYF. CDR3 nucleotide sequence: TGTGCCAGCACTCCTTCCTATGGGGAGACCCAGTACTTC. The full variable domain, with the rest looked up from reference TRBV7-6 and TRBJ2-5, is GAGVSQSPRYKVTKRGQDVALRCDPISGHVSLYWYRQALGQGPEFLTYFNYEAQQDKSGLPNDRFSAERPEGSISTLTIQRTEQRDSAMYRCASTPSYGETQYFGPGTRLLVL.